Listed here is a single T cell receptor (beta chain). The target of this receptor is not known. Base-call qualities are not available, and no considerably larger clone is one nucleotide away. The data are from a study of shared clonotypes between healthy human individuals (dated by TCRdb to the early 2020s). Describing the broader study: A few men and a couple of women, aged 18 to 49 years, made up the cohort. For each donor, CD4 naive and CD4 memory were each given three plates, CD8 naive was given two plates, and CD8 memory was given one plate. The study deeply sequenced blood TCR repertoires of five healthy adults to estimate repertoire size and the extent of clonotype sharing between individuals. To increase sequencing depth and limit assay-specific biases, TCR repertoire library preparation and sequencing were carried out by different laboratories using diverse techniques. Per donor, leukapheresis produced somewhere between about 0.85 and 10 billion PBMCs. The study at large found these results: Based on pairwise subsampling, the degree of clonotype sharing among donors was expected to be affected by sequencing depth. Compared with non-shared clonotypes, clonotypes shared by all four sorted-subset donors had higher generation probabilities. Because the study included a small number of donors, the genetic and exposure-history diversity represented was limited. Estimated clonotype richness was generally larger for naive than for memory subsets. Even with the large sequencing depth, rarefaction of the sorted-subset datasets indicated that sequencing was incomplete. When several donors were compared, the shared fraction of clonotypes was roughly 5% for naive CD4, roughly 3.3% for naive CD8, about 2.5% for memory CD4, and 0.3% to 0.5% for memory CD8. Sampling was restricted to blood, and TCR repertoires in tissue are likely to differ from TCR repertoires in blood.

The germline V gene gives CDR1 as SGHDN and CDR2 as FVKESK. Its CDR3 holds 17 amino acids, cysteine through phenylalanine. Of all the DNA, just the CDR3 is kept, 51 bases in frame from base 1. Germline trimming amounts to 3 bases on V and 0 bases on J, with 10 as the count of junction bases outside the gene matches. Using the deep immunoSEQ assay, multiplex PCR amplified TCR CDR3 regions from genomic DNA. Extracted genomic DNA from each cell subset was distributed evenly across all wells of several immunoSEQ 96-well plates, and each plate was treated as a replicate. For sorted subsets, about 220 ng of genomic DNA, equivalent to around 29,000 T cell genomes, went into each replicate PCR. The purified libraries were quantified using a Qubit 3.0 fluorometer, sized with a Bioanalyzer 2100, and then quantified again using the KAPA Library Quantification kit. Each immunoSEQ 96-well plate was sequenced on its own single-read 150-cycle Illumina NextSeq 550 flow cell. Processing in the source paper ran as follows. Because the immunoSEQ output held only junctional sequences and lacked quality scores, the filtering could not match the filtering applied to full-length reads. To assign V/J genes and CDR3, sequences were annotated against IMGT germline references using PyIR, a Python wrapper for IgBLAST v1.9. Reads were removed for weak V/J assignments (E-value above 1e-6), missing CDR3, stop codons, out-of-frame junctions, or ambiguous translated residues. V3J clonotypes were defined by identical inferred V gene, J gene, and CDR3 amino acid sequence. To compute the percentage overlap between repertoires, the number of shared unique clonotypes was divided by the size of the smaller repertoire. RTK rarefaction, the Chao1 estimator, and Recon v2.1 estimates of unobserved clonotypes were used to assess repertoire richness. Generation probabilities for all TCRbeta clonotypes obtained by the gDNA method from several donors were computed using OLGA. The table comes from immuneACCESS by way of TCRdb, which keeps in-frame sequences with V and J called. Part of the clones is missing from these tables; in studies checked, under half for an unresolved V gene and the rest for unknown reasons. V, J and clone size were drawn from that table, and D and trimming were deduced from the DNA. In this sample the table shows some 2,000,000 clones, 85% to 95% of which occur a single time. The ten most abundant clones make up more than 0.1% of the sample.

The donors were healthy, HIV-negative adults who had no recently reported acute infections or vaccinations. All donors were Caucasian adults living in Nashville, Tennessee, USA. CD4+ T cells were enriched by magnetic negative selection; naive cells were then positively selected on CD45RA, and the negative fraction formed the memory subset. After blood collection by leukapheresis, PBMCs were isolated using Ficoll-Histopaque density gradient centrifugation and then cryopreserved in the vapor phase of liquid nitrogen. Purity and quantity of every magnetically sorted T cell population were checked by analytical flow cytometry. From each sorted fraction, genomic DNA was isolated and quantified by UV absorbance on a Nanodrop 2000c.

The rearranged segments are TRBV14 and TRBJ1-1; 7 junctional bases match TRBD1. Material for sequencing was naive CD4+ T cells sorted from blood. Sample cell subset or site, as interpreted from the label and publication: CD45RA+ positively selected. This TCR was recovered from a man aged 18 to 29 in good health. Here the CDR3 is given as CASSQRDRERMNTEAFF. The DNA is TGTGCCAGCAGCCAGAGGGACAGAGAAAGGATGAACACTGAAGCTTTCTTT.